This TCR beta chain is drawn from a study of identifying expanded T cells in peripheral blood (dated 2019 in TCRdb). About the investigation overall: Separate aliquots of the same genomic DNA pool were sequenced to produce technical replicates, and four replicates were compared in pairs. Beyond this particular receptor, the publication reports: The authors expected that over much longer intervals, such as months to years, biological variance in healthy repertoires might increase even further. The binomial model flagged roughly 1.2 differentially abundant clones between technical replicates but 15 to 17 over roughly 2 weeks and 19 over about 4 weeks. For all healthy donors, the variance in clone template counts between roughly 2-week samples rose significantly as total template count increased. Across all healthy-donor time intervals, the beta-binomial model significantly lowered both the number of clones called differentially abundant and the false-positive rate.

During the collection period, no immune events, such as infections, were documented for the healthy donors. Healthy-donor blood repertoires served as a training cohort to calibrate time-dependent variance in a beta-binomial model of T-cell clone differential abundance. The training cohort was composed of some ten healthy donors, 3 female and 7 male. Donor ages ranged from roughly 29 to 64 years, with an average of about 44 years. Whole blood was collected from each healthy donor at three time points spaced two weeks apart and obtained from a commercial supplier. For immunosequencing, genomic DNA was extracted from unsorted whole blood. The immunoSEQ Assay, which relies on bias-controlled multiplex PCR amplification of genomic DNA, was used to profile TCRbeta CDR3 regions. As for how the authors treated the data: The absolute abundance of each unique TCRbeta CDR3 region was quantified after sequences were collapsed and filtered. Two models were used to test differential abundance: a binomial model (Fisher-equivalent) and a beta-binomial model that adds time-dependent variance fitted from healthy donors. Clones with fewer than 5 combined templates were removed, and a clone was called differentially abundant if the clone's Benjamini-Hochberg FDR was below 0.01. The form v = (b*log(k)+a)^2 was used to model beta-binomial variance as a function of total template count across the two samples. Held by TCRdb, this immuneACCESS table contains in-frame sequences only and omits some clones. Under half of the omission traces to an unresolved V gene where checked; the cause of the rest is unknown. The D gene and trimming were derived from the DNA, and the V and J assignments and clone size from that table. Present in this sample are about 78,000 clones, just under 85% of which were seen just once. The ten biggest clones cover around a sixth of the sample.

From the cysteine through the phenylalanine, the CDR3 covers 13 amino acids. The retained sequence is limited to the CDR3, 39 bases, with the frame set at the first base. The germline V gene specifies SGHTA as CDR1 and FQGTGA as CDR2. V is pruned by 5 bases and J by 6 bases, leaving 6 bases of the junction without a gene match. Details on this clone: Its antigen is still unknown. Base quality data are lacking; no much larger clone is found one base away.

The receptor's source is a person aged 18 to 75 in good health. The chain is encoded by TRBV7-3 joined to TRBJ2-5; a stretch of 7 junction bases matches TRBD1. Source material: blood. The sequenced DNA: TGTGCCAGCAGCCCAGGGGGTCCGCAGACCCAGTACTTC. Its protein is CASSPGGPQTQYF.